Listed below are T cell receptor beta chains from one sample, sequenced in a study of CD8 T cells in ankylosing spondylitis. TCRdb re-called the 5' RACE reads through MiXCR, storing one row per CDR3 protein. The sample records under 150,000 distinct CDR3 sequences, 15% to 20% being singletons. The sample consisted of blood, either unsorted or a sorted T cell fraction (not recorded which). The receptors shown here come from a male donor with ankylosing spondylitis. Both conserved end residues are part of each CDR3. The order of the fields is V gene, D gene, clone size, J gene, CDR3 protein, CDR3 DNA. A D gene is named only where the DNA matches it firmly. A clone size is listed for some rows: how often the clone was seen (once, few, many), or a class if it is expanded.

V gene: TRBV5-8
D gene: -
clone size: few
J gene: TRBJ1-1
CDR3 protein: CASSPHQGGWVNTEAFF
CDR3 DNA: TGTGCCAGCAGCCCCCATCAGGGAGGATGGGTAAACACTGAAGCTTTCTTT

V gene: TRBV7-9
D gene: -
clone size: once
J gene: TRBJ2-2
CDR3 protein: CASSLAGGLGELFF
CDR3 DNA: TGTGCCAGCAGCTTAGCGGGCGGACTCGGGGAGCTGTTTTTT

V gene: TRBV27
D gene: -
clone size: few
J gene: TRBJ2-5
CDR3 protein: CASGIQETQYF
CDR3 DNA: TGTGCCAGCGGGATACAAGAGACCCAGTACTTC

V gene: TRBV27
D gene: -
clone size: -
J gene: TRBJ2-7
CDR3 protein: CASSLSVYSYEQYF
CDR3 DNA: TGTGCCAGCAGTTTATCCGTGTACTCCTACGAGCAGTACTTC

V gene: TRBV27
D gene: TRBD2
clone size: -
J gene: TRBJ2-7
CDR3 protein: CASSGGTSGGVEQYF
CDR3 DNA: TGTGCCAGCAGTGGGGGGACTAGCGGAGGGGTTGAGCAGTACTTC

V gene: TRBV2
D gene: TRBD2
clone size: -
J gene: TRBJ2-3
CDR3 protein: CASTWTSSTDTQYF
CDR3 DNA: TGTGCCAGCACCTGGACTAGCAGCACAGATACGCAGTATTTT

V gene: TRBV12-3/TRBV12-4
D gene: -
clone size: -
J gene: TRBJ2-2
CDR3 protein: CASSPSGGGELFF
CDR3 DNA: TGTGCCAGCAGCCCAAGTGGGGGAGGGGAGCTGTTTTTT

V gene: TRBV4-3
D gene: TRBD2
clone size: -
J gene: TRBJ2-6
CDR3 protein: CASSQEGLADASGANVLTF
CDR3 DNA: TGCGCCAGCAGCCAAGAAGGGCTAGCGGATGCCTCTGGGGCCAACGTCCTGACTTTC

V gene: TRBV27
D gene: -
clone size: few
J gene: TRBJ2-5
CDR3 protein: CASSLRGSETQYF
CDR3 DNA: TGTGCCAGCAGTTTACGAGGGAGCGAGACCCAGTACTTC

V gene: TRBV25-1
D gene: -
clone size: many
J gene: TRBJ1-5
CDR3 protein: CASRDQPQHF
CDR3 DNA: TGTGCCAGCAGGGATCAGCCCCAGCATTTT

V gene: TRBV28
D gene: -
clone size: -
J gene: TRBJ2-1
CDR3 protein: CASQTMGQTNEQFF
CDR3 DNA: TGTGCCTCCCAGACGATGGGGCAGACGAATGAGCAGTTCTTC

V gene: TRBV28
D gene: -
clone size: -
J gene: TRBJ2-1
CDR3 protein: CASSFLDGNEQFF
CDR3 DNA: TGTGCCAGCAGCTTCCTGGACGGCAATGAGCAGTTCTTC

V gene: TRBV7-6
D gene: TRBD2
clone size: few
J gene: TRBJ2-2
CDR3 protein: CASSTGLAGGRTGELFF
CDR3 DNA: TGTGCCAGCAGCACCGGACTAGCGGGAGGACGGACCGGGGAGCTGTTTTTT

V gene: TRBV27
D gene: -
clone size: few
J gene: TRBJ1-6
CDR3 protein: CASSDQNSPLHF
CDR3 DNA: TGTGCCAGCAGCGACCAGAATTCACCCCTCCACTTT

V gene: TRBV19
D gene: -
clone size: -
J gene: TRBJ2-7
CDR3 protein: CASSIASGYEQYF
CDR3 DNA: TGTGCCAGTAGTATTGCCTCGGGTTACGAGCAGTACTTC

V gene: TRBV29-1
D gene: TRBD2
clone size: many
J gene: TRBJ2-1
CDR3 protein: CSVVGGSLHEQFF
CDR3 DNA: TGCAGCGTTGTTGGCGGGAGTTTGCATGAGCAGTTCTTC

V gene: TRBV25-1
D gene: TRBD2
clone size: -
J gene: TRBJ2-1
CDR3 protein: CASSGPGLAPRSYNEQFF
CDR3 DNA: TGTGCCAGCAGTGGCCCGGGACTAGCGCCCAGGTCCTACAATGAGCAGTTCTTC

V gene: TRBV5-1
D gene: TRBD2
clone size: -
J gene: TRBJ2-5
CDR3 protein: CASSFAGGLETQYF
CDR3 DNA: TGCGCCAGCAGCTTCGCGGGAGGGCTGGAGACCCAGTACTTC

V gene: TRBV6-1
D gene: TRBD2
clone size: -
J gene: TRBJ2-2
CDR3 protein: CASRLGLAGVAGELFF
CDR3 DNA: TGTGCCAGCAGGCTGGGACTAGCGGGAGTGGCCGGGGAGCTGTTTTTT

V gene: TRBV11-2
D gene: TRBD1
clone size: -
J gene: TRBJ2-1
CDR3 protein: CASSPGQDEQFF
CDR3 DNA: TGTGCCAGCAGCCCCGGACAGGATGAGCAGTTCTTC

V gene: TRBV28
D gene: TRBD2
clone size: few
J gene: TRBJ2-1
CDR3 protein: CASSLYRASGRANEQFF
CDR3 DNA: TGTGCCAGCAGTTTATATCGGGCTAGCGGGAGGGCTAATGAGCAGTTCTTC

V gene: TRBV3-1
D gene: -
clone size: few
J gene: TRBJ2-2
CDR3 protein: CASSQPTGELFF
CDR3 DNA: TGTGCCAGCAGCCAACCCACCGGGGAGCTGTTTTTT

V gene: TRBV7-2
D gene: -
clone size: -
J gene: TRBJ2-4
CDR3 protein: CASSTDRSVAKNIQYF
CDR3 DNA: TGTGCCAGCAGTACAGACAGGAGCGTAGCCAAAAACATTCAGTACTTC

V gene: TRBV7-9
D gene: -
clone size: many
J gene: TRBJ2-1
CDR3 protein: CASSFDEQFF
CDR3 DNA: TGTGCCAGCAGCTTCGATGAGCAGTTCTTC

V gene: TRBV7-3
D gene: -
clone size: -
J gene: TRBJ2-7
CDR3 protein: CASSFAPPGRGEVRSHEQYF
CDR3 DNA: TGTGCCAGCAGCTTCGCCCCCCCGGGTAGGGGGGAGGTTAGGTCCCACGAGCAGTACTTC

V gene: TRBV23-1
D gene: TRBD2
clone size: few
J gene: TRBJ2-2
CDR3 protein: CASSQSLRLAGDTGELFF
CDR3 DNA: TGCGCCAGCAGTCAATCGTTGAGACTAGCGGGAGACACCGGGGAGCTGTTTTTT

V gene: TRBV7-8
D gene: TRBD2
clone size: many
J gene: TRBJ2-7
CDR3 protein: CASSLELAGDLEQYF
CDR3 DNA: TGTGCCAGCAGCTTAGAGCTAGCGGGAGATCTCGAGCAGTACTTC

V gene: TRBV7-9
D gene: -
clone size: many
J gene: TRBJ2-7
CDR3 protein: CASSPWTLSYEQYF
CDR3 DNA: TGTGCCAGCAGCCCTTGGACGCTATCCTACGAGCAGTACTTC

V gene: TRBV10-3
D gene: TRBD2
clone size: few
J gene: TRBJ2-5
CDR3 protein: CAISESLAEETQYF
CDR3 DNA: TGTGCCATCAGTGAAAGCCTAGCGGAAGAGACCCAGTACTTC

V gene: TRBV27
D gene: -
clone size: -
J gene: TRBJ2-1
CDR3 protein: CASSSHATGFGQFF
CDR3 DNA: TGTGCCAGCAGTTCCCATGCGACAGGATTTGGGCAGTTCTTC

V gene: TRBV7-9
D gene: -
clone size: few
J gene: TRBJ2-3
CDR3 protein: CASSLGGHSPRDTQYF
CDR3 DNA: TGTGCCAGCAGCTTGGGGGGACACAGCCCGAGAGATACGCAGTATTTT

V gene: TRBV7-6
D gene: -
clone size: -
J gene: TRBJ2-2
CDR3 protein: CASSLAPDQGEGAGELFF
CDR3 DNA: TGTGCCAGCAGCTTAGCCCCGGACCAAGGGGAAGGTGCCGGGGAGCTGTTTTTT

V gene: TRBV4-3
D gene: -
clone size: -
J gene: TRBJ2-1
CDR3 protein: CASSQDSDGDEQFF
CDR3 DNA: TGCGCCAGCAGCCAAGATTCGGATGGGGATGAGCAGTTCTTC

V gene: TRBV4-1
D gene: -
clone size: few
J gene: TRBJ2-4
CDR3 protein: CASSHEGGLQYF
CDR3 DNA: TGCGCCAGCAGCCACGAGGGGGGGCTTCAGTACTTC

V gene: TRBV4-1
D gene: -
clone size: few
J gene: TRBJ2-3
CDR3 protein: CASSQDMRFEDTQYF
CDR3 DNA: TGCGCCAGCAGCCAAGATATGAGATTCGAAGATACGCAGTATTTT

V gene: TRBV6-5
D gene: TRBD2
clone size: few
J gene: TRBJ2-5
CDR3 protein: CASSYRLAEETQYF
CDR3 DNA: TGTGCCAGCAGTTACAGACTAGCGGAAGAGACCCAGTACTTC